Sequencing of this TCR beta chain was carried out in a study of T cell responses to AZD1222 COVID-19 vaccine. Findings and limits, study-wide: Clonal diversity was possibly underestimated, and the donors were mostly white British, with more females.

Concerning this clone itself: Its target is not known.

Trimming cost V 6 bases and J 5 bases; bases outside gene matches: 1. Germline CDR1 reads LGHDT; CDR2 reads YNNKEL (reference sequence). The CDR3 extends over 14 amino acids. Data came from immunoSEQ multiplex PCR; TCRdb stores just in-frame clones and leaves some out. The sample includes 70,000 to 95,000 clones, nearly 90% of them seen just once. The source of this sequence is an adult in good health. Specimen: peripheral blood, collected on day 0 of MenACWY control vaccination. The genes are TRBV3-1 (or the pseudogene TRBV3-2) and TRBJ2-1; 13 bases are a match to TRBD2. CDR3 region: CASRGTSGDNEQFF. The CDR3 nucleotides read TGTGCCAGCAGAGGGACTAGCGGGGACAATGAGCAGTTCTTC.